Listed below are T cell receptor beta chains from one sample, sequenced in a study of naive and memory T cell subsets. TCRdb reanalysed the UMI-ligation and nested PCR reads using MiXCR and keeps one entry per CDR3 protein. Of some 83,000 distinct CDR3 sequences listed, about an eighth were seen once; the top ten hold around 0.99%. The sequenced material came from central memory CD4+ T cells from blood. Receptor source: a human donor in good health. Each CDR3 is given with its conserved first and last residue. The D gene is left open where the match is weak. Only some rows state a clone size, as once, few, many or a class for expanded clones.

D	V	size	J	DNA	CDR3
TRBD2	TRBV7-2	NA	TRBJ2-1	TGTGCCAGCACTACTAGCGGGAGAAGTGAGCAGTTCTTC	CASTTSGRSEQFF
TRBD2	TRBV20-1	NA	TRBJ2-5	TGCAGTGCTAGAAAGACTAGCGGAGAGACCCAGTACTTC	CSARKTSGETQYF
NA	TRBV5-1	few	TRBJ2-5	TGCGCCAGCAGCATAGACGGGACTCAGGTGGGAAAGACCCAGTACTTC	CASSIDGTQVGKTQYF
NA	TRBV6-2/TRBV6-3	NA	TRBJ2-1	TGTGCCAGCAGTCCCTCCAACAATGAGCAGTTCTTC	CASSPSNNEQFF
NA	TRBV5-1	many	TRBJ2-3	TGCGCCAGCAGCTTGGGGTTCGCGGACTTAGGAGATACGCAGTATTTT	CASSLGFADLGDTQYF
NA	TRBV11-2	few	TRBJ1-1	TGTGCCAGCAGCTTAGATCCCCAGTTCTACACTGAAGCTTTCTTT	CASSLDPQFYTEAFF
TRBD1	TRBV6-1	many	TRBJ2-7	TGTGCCAGCAGTGAATACAGGGGTTACGAGCAGTACTTC	CASSEYRGYEQYF
NA	TRBV30	many	TRBJ2-2	TGTGCCTGGAACCTTAACACCGGGGAGCTGTTTTTT	CAWNLNTGELFF
NA	TRBV7-2	NA	TRBJ2-7	TGTGCCAGCAGCCTTACTAACTACGAGCAGTACTTC	CASSLTNYEQYF
NA	TRBV2	few	TRBJ2-3	TGTGCCAGCACCGCTGACGCTGATACGCAGTATTTT	CASTADADTQYF
TRBD2	TRBV2	NA	TRBJ2-5	TGTGCCAGCAGGGCTAGCGGGAGACCCCAAGAGACCCAGTACTTC	CASRASGRPQETQYF
NA	TRBV29-1	many	TRBJ2-7	TGCAGCGTTAGATTGGGCCAGGAGAGCTCCTACGAGCAGTACTTC	CSVRLGQESSYEQYF
TRBD1	TRBV4-1	medium-sized	TRBJ1-5	TGCGCCAGCAGCCAGACAGGGGGCAATCAGCCCCAGCATTTT	CASSQTGGNQPQHF
TRBD2	TRBV12-3/TRBV12-4	many	TRBJ2-2	TGTGCCAGCGAGAGACTAGCGGACACCGGGGAGCTGTTTTTT	CASERLADTGELFF